The TCR beta chain described here comes from a study of blood T cell repertoires in COVID-19. For the study at large: Some COVID-19 samples were acute and others convalescent; all came from the United States, Italy and Spain. T cells, B-cell-depleted T cells, or PBMCs provided the cDNA or gDNA that served as material.

In the original processing: It was from reference gene primer amplification that nucleated cell counts were estimated. The protocol was immunoSEQ multiplex PCR, while the TCRdb copy is restricted to in-frame clones and leaves out a portion. V, J and clone size were drawn from that table, and D and trimming were deduced from the DNA. The repertoire consists of roughly 60,000 clones, with roughly 88% occurring once and the leading ten covering roughly 5.6%. Germline V lookup: CDR1 SGHDT, CDR2 YYEEEE. The CDR3 totals 14 residues. The ends lost 3 bases at V and 8 bases at J; junction bases unmatched: 7. The chain joins TRBV5-6 to TRBJ1-4; 7 bases agree with TRBD1. The sample consisted of peripheral blood. This TCR was sampled from a woman aged 60-75 years with acute or convalescent COVID-19. The CDR3 sequence is CASSSRGLGEKLFF. The CDR3 region has the DNA TGTGCCAGCAGCTCTAGGGGGCTAGGAGAAAAACTGTTTTTT.